Presented here are 3 T cell receptor beta chains from one specimen sequenced in a study of cytomegalovirus exposure and HLA in healthy donors. PCR involved 60 Vbeta and 13 Jbeta primers. The data were produced by immunoSEQ multiplex PCR, yet TCRdb's version contains in-frame clones alone and is incomplete. The sample carries 200,000 to 250,000 clones, around 80% recorded once. Sequencing was done on a sample of PBMCs. These receptors all stem from a man aged 18-30 years in good health and CMV-seronegative.

CDR3 in amino acids: CASSVDSRTEAFF. CDR3 coding DNA: TGTGCCAGCAGCGTAGACAGTAGGACTGAAGCTTTCTTT. This sequence joins TRBV9 and TRBJ1-1; D is unclear. The CDR3 has 13 residues. V lost 0 bases and J 5 bases, leaving 8 bases between the germline ends. The germline V gene has CDR1 SGDLS and CDR2 YYNGEE. Together with reference TRBV9 and TRBJ1-1, the CDR3 gives the full variable domain: DSGVTQTPKHLITATGQRVTLRCSPRSGDLSVYWYQQSLDQGLQFLIQYYNGEERAKGNILERFSAQQFPDLHSELNLSSLELGDSALYFCASSVDSRTEAFFGQGTRLTVV.

The J gene is TRBJ1-5, the V gene TRBV28, with 8 bases identical to TRBD1. Germline trimming cut 4 bases from V and 4 bases from J; bases unmatched to any gene: 6. Germline V CDR1 and CDR2: MDHEN, SYDVKM. The CDR3 runs 15 residues. CDR3 nucleotide sequence: TGTGCCAGCAGTTCTGCAGGGGGCGGGAATCAGCCCCAGCATTTT. Translating gives CASSSAGGGNQPQHF.

The chain has TRBV30 and TRBJ1-1; 8 nucleotides agree with TRBD1. V dropped 2 bases and J dropped 4; count of bases not matched to a gene: 9. The length of the CDR3 is 15 residues. CDR1 GTSNPN and CDR2 SVGIG come from the germline V gene (reference sequence). The DNA of the CDR3 is TGTGCCTGGAGTTGGGTGGGGCAGGGGGCCACTGAAGCTTTCTTT. Translated: CAWSWVGQGATEAFF.